This T cell receptor (beta chain) was sequenced for a study of Ad26.COV2.S vaccination and SARS-CoV-2 variants. Whole-study findings and limits: The study found higher spike-specific TCR breadth in vaccine than placebo recipients.

Sequenced by immunoSEQ multiplex PCR; TCRdb stores in-frame clones only, minus some. The sample shows some 480,000 clones, around 90% of them seen only once. Treatment described: around 19 received Ad26.COV2.S at low or high dose, single or two shots; about 5 received placebo; per-sample allocation not given. Sampling was done on day 63 after the first vaccine or placebo injection. Within Boston, the person who donated was an adult of 18-55 years. As concerns this clone: Its cognate antigen is unknown.

This specimen was peripheral blood, taken in a trial of Ad26.COV2.S vaccine versus placebo. The sequence was collected from a person aged 18-65 years who received the Ad26.COV2.S COVID-19 vaccine or a placebo.

The DNA of the CDR3 is TGTGCCTGGAGTCTGGGGCCACAGCCCCAGCATTTT. It is translated as CAWSLGPQPQHF. V usage is TRBV30 and J usage is TRBJ1-5; weak D call: TRBD1 (5 bases). Germline V gene lookup returns CDR1 GTSNPN and CDR2 SVGIG (reference sequence). CDR3 length: 12 amino acids. V was cut by 2 bases and J by 7 bases, with 9 bases left in between.